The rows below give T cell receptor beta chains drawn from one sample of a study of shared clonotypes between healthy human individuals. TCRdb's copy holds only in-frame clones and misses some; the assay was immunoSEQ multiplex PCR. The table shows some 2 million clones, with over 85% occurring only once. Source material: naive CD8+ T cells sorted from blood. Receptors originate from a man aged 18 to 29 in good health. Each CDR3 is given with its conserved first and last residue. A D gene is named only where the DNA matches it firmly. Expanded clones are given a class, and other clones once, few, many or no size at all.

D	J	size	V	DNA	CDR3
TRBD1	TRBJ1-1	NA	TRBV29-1	TGCAGCGCAGGACAGGGTCTGAACACTGAAGCTTTCTTT	CSAGQGLNTEAFF
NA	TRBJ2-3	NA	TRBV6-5	TGTGCCAGCAGTTACTCGAGGAGCGGATACACAGATACGCAGTATTTT	CASSYSRSGYTDTQYF
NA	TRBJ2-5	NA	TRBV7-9	TGTGCCAGCAGCACCTGGGGGGAAGAGACCCAGTACTTC	CASSTWGEETQYF
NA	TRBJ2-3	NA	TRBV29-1	TGCAGCGTTCGGGCGGGTTACACAGATACGCAGTATTTT	CSVRAGYTDTQYF
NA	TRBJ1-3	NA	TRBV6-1	TGTGCCAGCAGTGGTCATGTTCTCGTAACCTCTGGAAACACCATATATTTT	CASSGHVLVTSGNTIYF
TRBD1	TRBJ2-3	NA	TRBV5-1	TGCGCCAGCAGCGAGACAGGGCTCACAGATACGCAGTATTTT	CASSETGLTDTQYF
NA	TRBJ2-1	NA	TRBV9	TGTGCCAGCAGCGTTTCCCGTCGTGATAGCGACAATGAGCAGTTCTTC	CASSVSRRDSDNEQFF
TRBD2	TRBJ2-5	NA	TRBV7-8	TGTGCCAGCAGCTGGAGCGGGAGAGACGGAGAGACCCAGTACTTC	CASSWSGRDGETQYF
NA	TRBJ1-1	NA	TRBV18	TGTGCCAGCTCTCTGGGGGGCTTAGTTGCTTTCTTT	CASSLGGLVAFF
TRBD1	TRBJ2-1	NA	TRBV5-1	TGCGCCAGCAGCTCGATGACAGGGGGCTACAATGAGCAGTTCTTC	CASSSMTGGYNEQFF
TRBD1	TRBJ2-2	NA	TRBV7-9	TGTGCCAGCAGCACGGGGACAGGGCCTAACACCGGGGAGCTGTTTTTT	CASSTGTGPNTGELFF
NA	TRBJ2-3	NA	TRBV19	TGTGCCAGTAGTATAGGACTAACTAGCACAGATACGCAGTATTTT	CASSIGLTSTDTQYF
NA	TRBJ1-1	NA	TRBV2	TGTGCCAGCAGTGAGGGTCTCTGGAACACTGAAGCTTTCTTT	CASSEGLWNTEAFF
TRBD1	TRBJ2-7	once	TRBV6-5	TGTGCCAGCAGTTACAGTTTTGGGGACAGGGATTACGAGCAGTACTTC	CASSYSFGDRDYEQYF
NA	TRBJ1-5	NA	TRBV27	TGTGCCAGCGGACCTTCTTCCTTCTTAAGCAATCAGCCCCAGCATTTT	CASGPSSFLSNQPQHF
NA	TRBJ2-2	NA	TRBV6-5	TGTGCCAGCAGTTACCCCTCGGAGGGGGACACCGGGGAGCTGTTTTTT	CASSYPSEGDTGELFF
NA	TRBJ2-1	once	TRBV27	TGTGCCAGCAGCTTAGGGGGGGACACGAATGAGCAGTTCTTC	CASSLGGDTNEQFF